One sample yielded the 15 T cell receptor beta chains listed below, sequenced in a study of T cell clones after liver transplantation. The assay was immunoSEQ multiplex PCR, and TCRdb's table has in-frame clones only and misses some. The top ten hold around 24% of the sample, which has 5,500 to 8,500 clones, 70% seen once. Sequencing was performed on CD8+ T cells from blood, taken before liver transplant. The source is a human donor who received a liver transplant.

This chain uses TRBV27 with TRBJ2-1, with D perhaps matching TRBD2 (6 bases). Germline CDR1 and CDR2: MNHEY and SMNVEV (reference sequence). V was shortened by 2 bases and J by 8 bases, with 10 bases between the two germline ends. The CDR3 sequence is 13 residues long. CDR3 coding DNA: TGTGCCAGCAGTTTACTGGAGCGGGATGAGCAGTTCTTC. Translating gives CASSLLERDEQFF.

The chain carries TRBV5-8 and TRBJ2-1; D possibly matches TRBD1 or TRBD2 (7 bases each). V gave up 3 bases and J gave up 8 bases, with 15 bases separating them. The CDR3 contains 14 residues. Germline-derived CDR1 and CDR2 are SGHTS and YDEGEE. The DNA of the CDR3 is TGTGCCAGCAGCTCTCCCCCAGGGGGGGATGAGCAGTTCTTC. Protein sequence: CASSSPPGGDEQFF.

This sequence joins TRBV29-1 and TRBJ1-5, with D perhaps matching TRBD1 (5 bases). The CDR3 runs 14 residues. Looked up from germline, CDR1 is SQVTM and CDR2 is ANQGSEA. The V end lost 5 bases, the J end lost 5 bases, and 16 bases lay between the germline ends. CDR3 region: CSVPRGGRDQPQHF. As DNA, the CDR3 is TGCAGCGTTCCCCGTGGGGGGAGGGATCAGCCCCAGCATTTT.

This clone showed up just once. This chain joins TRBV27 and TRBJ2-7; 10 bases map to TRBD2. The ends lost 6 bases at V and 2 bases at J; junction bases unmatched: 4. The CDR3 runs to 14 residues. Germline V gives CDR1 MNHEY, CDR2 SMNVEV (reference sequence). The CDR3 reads CASRILAGPYEQYF. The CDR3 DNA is TGTGCCAGCAGGATACTAGCGGGGCCCTACGAGCAGTACTTC.

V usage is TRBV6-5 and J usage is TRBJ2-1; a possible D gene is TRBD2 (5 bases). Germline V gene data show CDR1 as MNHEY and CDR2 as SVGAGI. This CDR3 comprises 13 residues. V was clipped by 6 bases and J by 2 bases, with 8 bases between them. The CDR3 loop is CASRETTYNEQFF. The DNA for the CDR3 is TGTGCCAGCAGGGAGACTACCTACAATGAGCAGTTCTTC.

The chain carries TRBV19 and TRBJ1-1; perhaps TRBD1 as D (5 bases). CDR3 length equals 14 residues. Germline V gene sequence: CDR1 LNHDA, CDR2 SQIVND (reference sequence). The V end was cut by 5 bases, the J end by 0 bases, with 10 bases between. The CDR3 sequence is CASSLGPMNTEAFF. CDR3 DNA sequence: TGTGCCAGTAGTCTGGGACCGATGAACACTGAAGCTTTCTTT.

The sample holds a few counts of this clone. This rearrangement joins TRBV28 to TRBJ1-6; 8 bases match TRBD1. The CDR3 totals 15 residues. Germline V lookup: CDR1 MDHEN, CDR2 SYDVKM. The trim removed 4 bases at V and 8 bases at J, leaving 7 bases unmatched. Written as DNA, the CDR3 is TGTGCCAGCAGTTACCAACTGACAGGGGATTCACCCCTCCACTTT. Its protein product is CASSYQLTGDSPLHF.

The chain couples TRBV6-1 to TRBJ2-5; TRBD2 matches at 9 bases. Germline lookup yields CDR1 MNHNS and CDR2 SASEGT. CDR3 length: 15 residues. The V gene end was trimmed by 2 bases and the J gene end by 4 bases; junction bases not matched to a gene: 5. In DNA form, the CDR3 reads TGTGCCAGCAGTGAATGGGCGGGGGGGTCAGAGACCCAGTACTTC. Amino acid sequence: CASSEWAGGSETQYF.

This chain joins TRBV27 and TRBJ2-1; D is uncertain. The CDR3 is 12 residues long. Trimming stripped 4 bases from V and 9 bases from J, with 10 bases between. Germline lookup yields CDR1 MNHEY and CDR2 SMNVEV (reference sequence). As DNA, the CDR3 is TGTGCCAGCAGTTACATAGGTGGTGAGCAGTTCTTC. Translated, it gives CASSYIGGEQFF.

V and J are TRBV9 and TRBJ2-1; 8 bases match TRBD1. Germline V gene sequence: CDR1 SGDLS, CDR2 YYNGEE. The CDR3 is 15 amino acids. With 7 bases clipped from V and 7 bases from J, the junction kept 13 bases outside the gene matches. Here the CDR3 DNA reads TGTGCCAGCTCCACAGGGGGACTCCCAGGGAATGAGCAGTTCTTC. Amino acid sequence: CASSTGGLPGNEQFF.

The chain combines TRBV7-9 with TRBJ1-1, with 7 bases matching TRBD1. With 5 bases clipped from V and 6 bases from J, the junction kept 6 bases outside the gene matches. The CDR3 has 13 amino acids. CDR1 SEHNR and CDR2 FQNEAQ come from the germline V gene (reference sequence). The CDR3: CASSVTGEPEAFF. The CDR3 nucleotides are TGTGCCAGCAGCGTCACAGGGGAGCCTGAAGCTTTCTTT.

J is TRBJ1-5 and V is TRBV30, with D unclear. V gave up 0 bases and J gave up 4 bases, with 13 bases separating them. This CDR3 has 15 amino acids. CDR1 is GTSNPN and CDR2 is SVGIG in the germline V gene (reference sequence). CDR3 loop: CAWSVRTAINQPQHF. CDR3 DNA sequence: TGTGCCTGGAGTGTACGGACCGCAATAAATCAGCCCCAGCATTTT.

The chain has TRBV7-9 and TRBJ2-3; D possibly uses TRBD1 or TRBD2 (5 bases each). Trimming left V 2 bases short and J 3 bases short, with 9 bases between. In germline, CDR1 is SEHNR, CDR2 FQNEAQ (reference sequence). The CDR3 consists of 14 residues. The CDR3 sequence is CASSLLAGTDTQYF. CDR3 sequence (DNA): TGTGCCAGCAGCTTACTAGCAGGGACAGATACGCAGTATTTT. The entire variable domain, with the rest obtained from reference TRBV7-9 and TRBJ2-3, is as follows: DTGVSQNPRHKITKRGQNVTFRCDPISEHNRLYWYRQTLGQGPEFLTYFQNEAQLEKSRLLSDRFSAERPKGSFSTLEIQRTEQGDSAMYLCASSLLAGTDTQYFGPGTRLTVL.

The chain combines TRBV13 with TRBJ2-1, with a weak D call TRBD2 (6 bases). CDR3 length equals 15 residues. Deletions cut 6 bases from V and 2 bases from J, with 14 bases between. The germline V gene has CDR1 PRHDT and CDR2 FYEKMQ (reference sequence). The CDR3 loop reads CASSTEGSTYNEQFF. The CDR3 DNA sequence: TGTGCCAGCAGTACGGAGGGGTCCACCTACAATGAGCAGTTCTTC.

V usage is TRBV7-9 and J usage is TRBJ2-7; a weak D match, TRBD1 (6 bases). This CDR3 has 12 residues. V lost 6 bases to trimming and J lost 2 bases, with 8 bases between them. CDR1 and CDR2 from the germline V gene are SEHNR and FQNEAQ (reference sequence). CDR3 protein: CASSTGTYEQYF. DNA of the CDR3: TGTGCCAGCAGTACAGGGACCTACGAGCAGTACTTC.